This is a list of T cell receptor beta chains from one sample in a study of CD8 T cells in Susac syndrome. TCRdb analysed the immunoSEQ multiplex PCR reads with MiXCR anew, one entry per CDR3 protein. The sample shows around 300,000 distinct CDR3 sequences, about 88% of them seen only once. The material sequenced was CD8+ T cells from PBMCs. The receptors originated from a human donor with multiple sclerosis. The CDR3 runs from the conserved cysteine through the conserved F or W. The D gene is left open where the match is weak. The size entry is marked missing in some rows and otherwise reads once, few, many or a size class.

V: TRBV7-9
D: .
length: 17
J: TRBJ2-6
size: .
CDR3: CASSLPRVPKGANVLTF
DNA: TGTGCCAGCAGCTTGCCCCGCGTCCCTAAGGGGGCCAACGTCCTGACTTTC

V: TRBV20-1
D: TRBD2
length: 15
J: TRBJ2-1
size: .
CDR3: CSARGTSGRFNEQFF
DNA: TGCAGTGCTCGTGGGACTAGCGGGAGGTTCAATGAGCAGTTCTTC

V: TRBV20-1
D: TRBD1
length: 18
J: TRBJ2-1
size: .
CDR3: CSARNPLTGGASYNEQFF
DNA: TGCAGTGCTAGAAACCCTTTGACAGGGGGCGCGTCCTACAATGAGCAGTTCTTC

V: TRBV10-3
D: .
length: 13
J: TRBJ2-7
size: .
CDR3: CAISESGVDEQYF
DNA: TGTGCCATCAGTGAGTCTGGGGTCGACGAGCAGTACTTC

V: TRBV27
D: .
length: 16
J: TRBJ2-2
size: .
CDR3: CASSLNYGKSPGELFF
DNA: TGTGCCAGCAGCCTAAATTATGGAAAGAGCCCCGGGGAGCTGTTTTTT

V: TRBV2
D: .
length: 15
J: TRBJ2-7
size: .
CDR3: CASVNAPNGAYEQYF
DNA: TGTGCCAGCGTTAATGCGCCGAACGGGGCCTACGAGCAGTACTTC

V: TRBV7-3
D: TRBD2
length: 17
J: TRBJ2-2
size: .
CDR3: CASSRNLAGSNTGELFF
DNA: TGTGCCAGCAGCCGAAACCTAGCGGGGTCAAACACCGGGGAGCTGTTTTTT

V: TRBV30
D: .
length: 13
J: TRBJ2-1
size: .
CDR3: CACSPGGAREQFF
DNA: TGTGCCTGCTCCCCCGGGGGAGCTCGTGAGCAGTTCTTC

V: TRBV7-9
D: .
length: 19
J: TRBJ2-4
size: .
CDR3: CASSPEGSSGLWSKNIQYF
DNA: TGTGCCAGCAGCCCGGAAGGGTCCAGCGGGTTGTGGTCCAAAAACATTCAGTACTTC

V: TRBV7-9
D: .
length: 13
J: TRBJ2-7
size: .
CDR3: CASSSHSSLGGYF
DNA: TGTGCCAGCAGCTCGCACTCGAGCCTTGGGGGGTACTTC

V: TRBV10-2
D: .
length: 15
J: TRBJ2-7
size: once
CDR3: CASSESPGSSYEQYF
DNA: TGCGCCAGCAGTGAGTCTCCAGGGAGCTCCTACGAGCAGTACTTC

V: TRBV7-9
D: TRBD2
length: 14
J: TRBJ2-1
size: .
CDR3: CASSLSLAGFEQFF
DNA: TGTGCCAGCAGCTTAAGCCTAGCGGGTTTCGAGCAGTTCTTC

V: TRBV28
D: .
length: 13
J: TRBJ1-1
size: .
CDR3: CEARRRLNTEAFF
DNA: TGTGAGGCCCGCCGCCGCTTGAACACTGAAGCTTTCTTT

V: TRBV7-9
D: .
length: 14
J: TRBJ2-3
size: .
CDR3: CASSTPGGPDTQYF
DNA: TGTGCCAGCAGCACACCTGGCGGTCCAGATACGCAGTATTTT

V: TRBV28
D: .
length: 14
J: TRBJ1-1
size: .
CDR3: CASSLFPGSTEAFF
DNA: TGTGCCAGCAGTTTATTTCCGGGGAGCACTGAAGCTTTCTTT

V: TRBV4-1
D: TRBD2
length: 17
J: TRBJ2-7
size: .
CDR3: CASSQEWEAGANYEQYF
DNA: TGCGCCAGCAGCCAAGAATGGGAAGCGGGGGCCAACTACGAGCAGTACTTC